This TCR beta chain was sequenced for a study of blood T cells in healthy people across ages. Points from the study as a whole: Diversity figures based on one million T cells were deemed too low. As naive T cell percentage varied, TCR beta diversity correlated strongly with it.

Comment on this clonotype: No antigen is known for it.

CDR1 and CDR2 (germline): DFQATT, SNEGSKA (reference sequence). The CDR3 covers 13 residues. V was shortened by 5 bases and J by 9 bases, with 19 bases between the two germline ends. The second PCR ran about 6 to 11 cycles with a sample-barcoded 5' primer and J-beta primers. The template-switch adaptor, which had 12 random nucleotides, put a tag on each cDNA molecule. Via MiXCR, TCRdb re-called the 5' RACE reads, giving one row per CDR3 protein. The sample has 1.5 million to 1.9 million distinct CDR3 sequences; 35% to 45% are singletons. The chain employs TRBV20-1 and TRBJ1-2; D uncertain. The origin of this receptor is a woman younger than 35 in good health. The sequenced sample consisted of blood. The CDR3 loop is CSAGGRTSDSYTF. Here the CDR3 DNA reads TGCAGTGCTGGAGGCAGGACCAGTGACAGCTACACCTTC.